A single sample is the source of the 10 T cell receptor beta chains below, sequenced in a study of blood T cell repertoires in COVID-19 (dated by TCRdb to the early 2020s). Libraries were made using the immunoSEQ multiplex PCR assay. TCRdb obtained this table from immuneACCESS and retained in-frame rearrangements with V and J assigned. These tables miss some clones; where compared with another copy, unresolved V genes account for less than half of the shortfall, and the remainder is unexplained. In all, the sample holds 85,000 to 100,000 clones, and around 80% of those were seen once. The top ten constitute roughly 22% of the sample. The specimen sequenced was peripheral blood. These receptors originate from a human donor in a cohort sampled during active COVID-19.

The chain links TRBV3-1 (or the pseudogene TRBV3-2) to TRBJ1-2, with 9 nucleotides matching TRBD1. The CDR3 length is 16 residues. V lost 0 bases to trimming and J lost 8 bases; unmatched junction nucleotides: 10. Germline V CDR1 and CDR2: LGHDT, YNNKEL (reference sequence). The CDR3 DNA reads as TGTGCCAGCAGCCAAGAAGCTTACAGGGGGCAGGACGGCTACACCTTC. It translates to CASSQEAYRGQDGYTF.

V is TRBV3-1 (or the pseudogene TRBV3-2) and J is TRBJ2-3, with a possible D match to TRBD2 (7 bases). Looked up from germline, CDR1 is LGHDT and CDR2 is YNNKEL (reference sequence). The CDR3 runs 16 residues. V was pared by 0 bases and J by 2 bases, with 12 bases between. The CDR3 DNA is TGTGCCAGCAGCCAAGATCGGGGGGCCTTCACAGATACGCAGTATTTT. Amino acids: CASSQDRGAFTDTQYF.

The CDR3 DNA is TGTGCCAGCAGCCAATATAACTATGGCTACACCTTC. Amino acid sequence: CASSQYNYGYTF. V is TRBV3-1 (or the pseudogene TRBV3-2) and J is TRBJ1-2, with D uncertain. Germline V CDR1 and CDR2: LGHDT, YNNKEL (reference sequence). The V gene lost 2 bases and the J gene lost 1 base, with 2 bases spanning the gap. This CDR3 is built from 12 residues.

J is TRBJ2-1 and V is TRBV9; TRBD1 matches at 10 bases. The CDR3 is 16 residues long. In germline, CDR1 is SGDLS, CDR2 YYNGEE. Trimming cost V 4 bases and J 7 bases; bases outside gene matches: 11. Here the CDR3 reads CASSTRQGAGMNEQFF. CDR3 nucleotide sequence: TGTGCCAGCAGCACTCGACAGGGGGCTGGGATGAATGAGCAGTTCTTC.

This chain connects TRBV11-2 to TRBJ2-1; D gene ambiguous. Germline V gene data show CDR1 as SGHAT and CDR2 as FQNNGV. This CDR3 is built from 14 residues. V lost 4 bases to trimming and J lost 4 bases, with 11 bases between them. For the CDR3, the DNA is TGTGCCAGCAGCTCCGGGTTCGGTTACAATGAGCAGTTCTTC. Protein sequence: CASSSGFGYNEQFF.

The V call is TRBV5-1, the J call TRBJ2-1; TRBD2 agrees at 12 bases. CDR3 size: 15 residues. Germline lookup yields CDR1 SGHRS and CDR2 YFSETQ. Germline trimming cut 4 bases from V and 5 bases from J; bases unmatched to any gene: 4. CDR3 amino acids: CASSLTSGGHNEQFF. For the CDR3, the DNA is TGCGCCAGCAGCCTGACTAGCGGGGGACACAATGAGCAGTTCTTC.

Only a few counts were recorded for this clone. The CDR3 DNA follows: TGTGCCAGCAGGTCAGGACAGGGGGCGGACTACGAGCAGTACTTC. It yields the protein CASRSGQGADYEQYF. The V call is TRBV6-5, the J call TRBJ2-7; the match to TRBD1 covers 11 bases. The trim removed 6 bases at V and 3 bases at J, leaving 7 bases unmatched. This CDR3 spans 15 amino acids. Germline lookup yields CDR1 MNHEY and CDR2 SVGAGI.

To note about this clone: Other DNA variants within this sample encode the same CDR3. The chain couples TRBV6-5 to TRBJ1-2; 8 bases are a match to TRBD1. V shed 0 bases, J shed 7 bases, and the junction held 4 bases outside the gene matches. CDR1 is MNHEY, CDR2 SVGAGI, per germline. The length of the CDR3 is 14 residues. CDR3 nucleotide sequence: TGTGCCAGCAGTTACTCCGGACAGGGAAGTGGCTACACCTTC. This encodes CASSYSGQGSGYTF.

This chain connects TRBV6-2 or TRBV6-3 to TRBJ2-7, with 8 bases identical to TRBD1. The CDR3 has 16 residues. The junction had 8 bases not matched to a gene; V was cut back by 2 bases and J by 2 bases. Germline CDR1 MNHEY, CDR2 SVGEGT. The CDR3 coding sequence is TGTGCCAGCAGTTACACGTTCGAGGGACAGGCCTACGAGCAGTACTTC. This gives the protein CASSYTFEGQAYEQYF.

The chain employs TRBV6-5 and TRBJ1-1, with D tentatively TRBD1 (6 bases). Looked up from germline, CDR1 is MNHEY and CDR2 is SVGAGI. Deletions cut 11 bases from V and 1 base from J, with 17 bases between. The CDR3 is 14 residues long. CDR3 DNA: TGTGCCGTAAGGGTTGGGGGCCCGAACACTGAAGCTTTCTTT. As protein: CAVRVGGPNTEAFF.